The clone carrying this T cell receptor (beta chain) occurred a few times. This specimen belongs to a study of blood T cell repertoires in COVID-19. Turning to the study itself: Some COVID-19 samples were acute and others convalescent; all came from the United States, Italy and Spain. PBMCs, B-cell-depleted T cells, or T cells provided the cDNA or gDNA that made up the material.

In the authors' workflow: Nucleated cell counts were estimated from reference gene primer amplification. Method: immunoSEQ multiplex PCR; TCRdb's copy keeps in-frame clones and lacks some. V and J calls and clone size are as listed in that table; D and trimming were resolved from the DNA. The data show around 250,000 clones, about 91% seen once. The CDR3 has 14 residues. V lost 5 bases to trimming and J lost 4 bases, with 15 bases between them. Germline V gene data show CDR1 as MNHEY and CDR2 as SMNVEV (reference sequence). Source material: peripheral blood. The TCR originated in a woman between 40 and 50 years old who had recovered from COVID-19. This rearrangement joins TRBV27 to TRBJ2-7; D is possibly TRBD2 (5 bases). CDR3 amino acids: CASSAGLAPYEQYF. As DNA, the CDR3 is TGTGCCAGCAGTGCCGGGCTAGCACCTTACGAGCAGTACTTC.